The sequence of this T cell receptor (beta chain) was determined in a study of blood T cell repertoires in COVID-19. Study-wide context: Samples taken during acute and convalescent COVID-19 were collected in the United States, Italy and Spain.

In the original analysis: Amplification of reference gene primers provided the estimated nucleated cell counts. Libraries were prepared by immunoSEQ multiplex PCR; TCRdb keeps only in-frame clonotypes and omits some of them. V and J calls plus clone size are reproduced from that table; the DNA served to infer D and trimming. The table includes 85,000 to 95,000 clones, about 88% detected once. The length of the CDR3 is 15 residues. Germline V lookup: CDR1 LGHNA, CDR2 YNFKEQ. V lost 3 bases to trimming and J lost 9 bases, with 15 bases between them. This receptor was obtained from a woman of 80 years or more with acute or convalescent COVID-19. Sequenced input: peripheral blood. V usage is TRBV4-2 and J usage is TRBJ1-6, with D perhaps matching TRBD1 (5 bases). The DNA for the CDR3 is TGTGCCAGCAGCCACCCGGGCCCCGGGGGTTCACCCCTCCACTTT. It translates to CASSHPGPGGSPLHF.